This T cell receptor (beta chain) was recorded in a study of early stage breast cancer tumors. Study-wide background: Samples were sequenced at about 10-fold average coverage.

A note on this clone: Its antigen is as yet unknown.

The ends lost 2 bases at V and 0 bases at J; junction bases unmatched: 3. The CDR3 is 15 amino acids. Germline assignment: CDR1 SGHRS and CDR2 YFSETQ. Study-level points and caveats: Tumors had approximately 2.6-fold higher T cell density and higher clonality than adjacent normal breast tissue.

This table comes from immunoSEQ multiplex PCR, and its TCRdb copy is limited to in-frame clones, with some not included. This sample carries about 51,000 clones, 78% of them seen once, and the ten largest clones take around 3.4%. The source material was blood. The rearrangement joins TRBV5-1 to TRBJ2-7, with 9 bases fitting TRBD2. This clonotype was sampled from a person aged 35-50 years with breast cancer. The CDR3 is CASSFSSGSSYEQYF. The DNA of the CDR3 is TGCGCCAGCAGCTTTAGTAGCGGGAGCTCCTACGAGCAGTACTTC.